This T cell receptor (beta chain) came from a study of shared clonotypes between healthy human individuals. The deep-level immunoSEQ assay was used. Only in-frame clones appear in the TCRdb table, and some are missing; sequencing was by immunoSEQ multiplex PCR. The sample holds roughly 500,000 clones, approximately 95% seen once. A remark on this clone: Its antigen is not known. At the DNA level, this CDR3 is encoded by other sequences in the same sample as well.

General study points: Rarefaction indicated that sorted-subset sequencing remained incomplete although depth was large. For naive CD4 cells, approximately 4.7% of clonotypes were shared across a handful of donors. On the whole, naive subsets had larger estimated richness than memory subsets had.

This TCR derives from a woman aged 25 to 39 in good health. The sequenced sample consisted of naive CD4+ T cells sorted from blood. The subset is: CD45RA+ positively selected.

The CDR3 sequence: CASSPQGGGTEAFF. The DNA of the CDR3 is TGTGCCAGCTCACCGCAGGGGGGTGGCACTGAAGCTTTCTTT. V and J are TRBV18 and TRBJ1-1; 7 bases are shared with TRBD1. V lost 3 bases and J lost 4; bases outside the gene matches: 5. The CDR3 is made up of 14 amino acids. Germline V gene data show CDR1 as KGHSH and CDR2 as LQKENI. Supplemented by reference TRBV18 and TRBJ1-1, the full variable domain reads NAGVMQNPRHLVRRRGQEARLRCSPMKGHSHVYWYRQLPEEGLKFMVYLQKENIIDESGMPKERFSAEFPKEGPSILRIQQVVRGDSAAYFCASSPQGGGTEAFFGQGTRLTVV.